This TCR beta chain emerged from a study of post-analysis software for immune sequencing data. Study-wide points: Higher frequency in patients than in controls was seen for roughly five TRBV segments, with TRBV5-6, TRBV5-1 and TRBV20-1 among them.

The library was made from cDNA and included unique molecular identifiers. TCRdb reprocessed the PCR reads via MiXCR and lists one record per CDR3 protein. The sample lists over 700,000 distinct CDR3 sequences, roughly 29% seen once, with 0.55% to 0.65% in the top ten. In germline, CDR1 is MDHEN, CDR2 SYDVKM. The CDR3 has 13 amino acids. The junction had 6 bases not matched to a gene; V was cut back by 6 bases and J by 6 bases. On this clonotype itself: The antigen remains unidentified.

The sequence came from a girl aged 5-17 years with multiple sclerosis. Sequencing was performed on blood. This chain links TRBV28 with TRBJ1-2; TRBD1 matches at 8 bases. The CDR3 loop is CASSGDRGNGYTF. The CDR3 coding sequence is TGTGCCAGCAGCGGCGACAGGGGAAATGGCTACACCTTC.